The clone carrying this T cell receptor beta chain has more than one count but fewer than ten. Its antigen remains unidentified. Method: immunoSEQ multiplex PCR; TCRdb's copy keeps in-frame clones and lacks some. The data hold hundreds of thousands of clones, with around 96% observed a single time. The germline V gene encodes CDR1 MNHEY and CDR2 SVGAGI. Between the trimmed V and J ends, which lost 6 bases and 0 bases, there was a span of 15 bases. The CDR3 runs to 15 residues. As defined, naive CD8 cells were CD45RO-negative and positively selected for CCR7, with terminally differentiated effector memory CD45RA+ cells excluded. All the donors were Caucasian adults who lived in Nashville, Tennessee. This specimen belongs to a study of shared clonotypes between healthy human individuals. Study-wide points: How much donors shared clonotypes was expected to be affected by sequencing depth.

Sequencing was performed on naive CD8+ T cells sorted from blood. This sequence originates from a woman aged 25-40 years in good health. The V gene is TRBV6-5, the J gene TRBJ2-7; D could derive from TRBD1 or TRBD2 (6 bases each). CDR3 sequence reads: CASSELGGSSYEQYF. In DNA form, the CDR3 reads TGTGCCAGCAGCGAACTAGGGGGGAGCTCCTACGAGCAGTACTTC.